Reported below is one T cell receptor (beta chain). Its antigen is as yet unknown. The entry originates in a study of cytomegalovirus exposure and HLA in healthy donors. Whole-study results and caveats: A later analysis found that most CMV-associated TCR beta chains appeared HLA-restricted. An analysis was carried out at a later point. It showed that HLA-associated TCR beta chains were more clonally expanded than equally common non-associated chains.

PCR used 60 Vbeta primers and 13 Jbeta primers. TCRdb keeps only in-frame clones here, not all; method: immunoSEQ multiplex PCR. The data hold about 120,000 clones, with over 65% observed a single time. The CDR3 consists of 15 residues. Germline trimming cut 0 bases from V and 2 bases from J; bases unmatched to any gene: 3. CDR1 and CDR2 from the germline V gene are MNHEY and SVGAGI. The TCR sequence derives from a woman in her twenties or thirties in good health and CMV-seropositive. Sequenced: PBMCs. The rearrangement links TRBV6-5 to TRBJ1-2; TRBD1 aligns across 7 bases. CDR3 in amino acids: CASSYSPTGNYGYTF. CDR3 bases: TGTGCCAGCAGTTACTCGCCGACAGGGAACTATGGCTACACCTTC.